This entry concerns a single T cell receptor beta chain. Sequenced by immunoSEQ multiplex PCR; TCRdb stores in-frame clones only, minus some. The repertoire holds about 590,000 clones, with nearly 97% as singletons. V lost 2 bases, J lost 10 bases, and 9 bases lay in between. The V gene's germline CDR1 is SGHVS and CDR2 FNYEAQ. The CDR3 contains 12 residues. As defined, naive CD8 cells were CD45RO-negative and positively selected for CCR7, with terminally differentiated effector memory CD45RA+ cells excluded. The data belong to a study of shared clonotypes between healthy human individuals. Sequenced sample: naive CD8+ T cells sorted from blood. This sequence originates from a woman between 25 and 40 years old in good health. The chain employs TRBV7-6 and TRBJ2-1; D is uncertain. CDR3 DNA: TGTGCCAGCAGCTTATTAGCCGGGGAGCAGTTCTTC. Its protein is CASSLLAGEQFF.